Described below is a single T cell receptor beta chain sequence and its context. Its antigen is still unknown. These data are taken from a study of identical twins. Findings and limits, study-wide: Zero-insertion analyses might be partly confounded by invariant T cells like MAIT and iNKT. Without tracking the same donors, conclusions rested on cross-sectional statistical analysis.

Trimming left V 8 bases short and J 2 bases short, with 19 bases between. Germline loops: CDR1 MNHNS, CDR2 SASEGT. CDR3 length: 15 residues. TCRdb re-called the 5' RACE reads with MiXCR, one entry per CDR3 protein. The table has some 500,000 distinct CDR3 sequences, 22% seen once. These data also formed part of another study, on T cells expressing NK-cell markers.

Sequencing used CD4+ T cells sorted from blood. The chain joins TRBV6-1 to TRBJ2-7, with D tentatively TRBD1 (6 bases). The sequence was obtained from a woman younger than 35 in good health. DNA of the CDR3: TGTGCCAGCCGCGTTAAAGGACAGAACGCCTACGAGCAGTACTTC. Its translation is CASRVKGQNAYEQYF.